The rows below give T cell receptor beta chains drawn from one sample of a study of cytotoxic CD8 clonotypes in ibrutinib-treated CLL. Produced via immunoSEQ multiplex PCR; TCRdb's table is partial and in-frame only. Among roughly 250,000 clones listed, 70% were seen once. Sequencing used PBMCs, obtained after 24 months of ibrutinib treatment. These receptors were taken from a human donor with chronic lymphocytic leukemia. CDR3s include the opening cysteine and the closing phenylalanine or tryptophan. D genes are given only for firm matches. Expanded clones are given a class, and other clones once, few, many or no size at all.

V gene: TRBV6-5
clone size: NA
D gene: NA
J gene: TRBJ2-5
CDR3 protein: CASSYGGVQETQYF
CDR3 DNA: TGTGCCAGCAGTTACGGAGGTGTCCAAGAGACCCAGTACTTC

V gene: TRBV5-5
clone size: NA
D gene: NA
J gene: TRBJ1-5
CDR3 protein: CASSLSSGEASHF
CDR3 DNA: TGTGCCAGCAGCTTGAGCTCGGGGGAGGCCTCGCATTTT

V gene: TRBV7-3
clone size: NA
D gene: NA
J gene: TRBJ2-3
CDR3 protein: CASSAGMHQDTQYF
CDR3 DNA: TGTGCCAGCAGCGCCGGGATGCACCAAGATACGCAGTATTTT

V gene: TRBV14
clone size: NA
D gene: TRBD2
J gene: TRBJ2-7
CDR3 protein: CASSLAGIPYEQYF
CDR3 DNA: TGTGCCAGCAGCCTAGCGGGAATCCCCTACGAGCAGTACTTC

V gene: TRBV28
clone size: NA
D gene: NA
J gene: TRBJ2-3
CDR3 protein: CASKDSTDTQYF
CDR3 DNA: TGTGCCAGCAAGGACTCCACAGATACGCAGTATTTT

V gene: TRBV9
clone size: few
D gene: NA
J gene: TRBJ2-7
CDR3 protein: CASSPPSGPEYEQYF
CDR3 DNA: TGTGCCAGCAGCCCACCGAGCGGCCCGGAATACGAGCAGTACTTC

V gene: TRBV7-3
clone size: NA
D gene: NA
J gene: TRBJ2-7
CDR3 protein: CASSPQVGEQYF
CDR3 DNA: TGTGCCAGCAGCCCTCAAGTCGGCGAGCAGTACTTC

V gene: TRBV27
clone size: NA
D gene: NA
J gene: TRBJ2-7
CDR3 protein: CASRTLGGSSYEQYF
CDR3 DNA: TGTGCCAGCCGGACCTTGGGTGGAAGCTCCTACGAGCAGTACTTC

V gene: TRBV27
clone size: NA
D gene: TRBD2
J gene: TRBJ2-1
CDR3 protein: CASSSAGVGNEQFF
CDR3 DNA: TGTGCCAGCAGTTCAGCGGGAGTCGGGAATGAGCAGTTCTTC

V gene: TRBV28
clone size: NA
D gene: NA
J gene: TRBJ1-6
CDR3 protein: CASTGSDNSPLHF
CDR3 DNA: TGTGCCAGCACAGGCTCCGATAATTCACCCCTCCACTTT

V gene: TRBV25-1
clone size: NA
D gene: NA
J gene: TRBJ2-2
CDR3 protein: CASSEWEVGELFF
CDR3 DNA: TGTGCCAGCAGTGAATGGGAGGTCGGGGAGCTGTTTTTT

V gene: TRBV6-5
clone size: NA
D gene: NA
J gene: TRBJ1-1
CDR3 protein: CASSYQSDPNTEAFF
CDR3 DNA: TGTGCCAGCAGTTACCAATCGGACCCGAACACTGAAGCTTTCTTT

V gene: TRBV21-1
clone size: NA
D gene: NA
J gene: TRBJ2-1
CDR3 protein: CASSKDTPNEQFF
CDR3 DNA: TGTGCCAGCAGCAAAGACACCCCCAATGAGCAGTTCTTC

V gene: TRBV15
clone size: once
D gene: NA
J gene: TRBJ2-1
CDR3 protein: CATSRPVGNYNEQFF
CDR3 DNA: TGTGCCACCAGCCGCCCCGTGGGTAACTACAATGAGCAGTTCTTC

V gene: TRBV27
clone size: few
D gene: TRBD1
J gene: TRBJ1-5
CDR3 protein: CASSPRGPGYQPQHF
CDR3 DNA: TGTGCCAGCAGTCCCAGGGGGCCTGGGTATCAGCCCCAGCATTTT

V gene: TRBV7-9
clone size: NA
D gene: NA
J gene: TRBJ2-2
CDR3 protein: CASSLEGEGGELFF
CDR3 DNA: TGTGCCAGCTCGCTGGAGGGCGAGGGCGGGGAGCTGTTTTTT

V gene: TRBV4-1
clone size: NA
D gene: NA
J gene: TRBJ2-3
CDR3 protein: CASSQSRVDTQYF
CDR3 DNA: TGCGCCAGCAGCCAGAGCAGGGTCGATACGCAGTATTTT

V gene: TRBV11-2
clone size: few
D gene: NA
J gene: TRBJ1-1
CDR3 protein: CASSPTAPGGWGPWTEAFF
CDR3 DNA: TGTGCCAGCAGCCCAACCGCCCCGGGAGGGTGGGGGCCTTGGACTGAAGCTTTCTTT

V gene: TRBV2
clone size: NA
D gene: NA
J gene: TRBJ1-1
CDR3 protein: CASSEEGGYTEAFF
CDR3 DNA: TGTGCCAGCAGTGAAGAGGGGGGCTACACTGAAGCTTTCTTT

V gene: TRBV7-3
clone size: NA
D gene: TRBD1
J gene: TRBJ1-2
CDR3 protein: CASSPGGQSSGYTF
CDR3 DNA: TGTGCCAGCAGCCCCGGGGGACAGTCTAGTGGCTACACCTTC

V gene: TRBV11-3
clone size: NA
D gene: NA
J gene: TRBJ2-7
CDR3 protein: CASSQDGADLDEQYF
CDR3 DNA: TGTGCCAGCAGCCAGGACGGTGCCGACTTGGACGAGCAGTACTTC

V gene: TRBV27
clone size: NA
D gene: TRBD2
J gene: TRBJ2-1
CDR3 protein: CASSRGTSDYNEQFF
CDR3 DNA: TGTGCCAGCAGTCGAGGGACTAGCGATTACAATGAGCAGTTCTTC

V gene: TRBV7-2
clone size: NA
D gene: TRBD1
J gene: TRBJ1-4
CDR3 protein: CASSLDRARPEKLFF
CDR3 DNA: TGTGCCAGCAGCCTTGACAGGGCCCGGCCGGAAAAACTGTTTTTT

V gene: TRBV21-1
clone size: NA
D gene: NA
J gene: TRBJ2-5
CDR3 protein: CASSKVVGGSGETQYF
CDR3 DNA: TGTGCCAGCAGCAAGGTCGTAGGCGGGAGTGGAGAGACCCAGTACTTC

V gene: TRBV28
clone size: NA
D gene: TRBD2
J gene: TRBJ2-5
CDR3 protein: CASSPLAGQLQETQYF
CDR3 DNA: TGTGCCAGCAGCCCACTAGCGGGACAGCTCCAAGAGACCCAGTACTTC

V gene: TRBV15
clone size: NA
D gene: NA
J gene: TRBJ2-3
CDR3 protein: CATTWSGRTDTQYF
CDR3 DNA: TGTGCCACCACCTGGAGCGGCCGCACAGATACGCAGTATTTT

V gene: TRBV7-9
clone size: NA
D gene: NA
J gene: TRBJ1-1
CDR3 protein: CASISGRGEAFF
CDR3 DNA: TGTGCCAGCATCTCCGGTAGGGGTGAAGCTTTCTTT

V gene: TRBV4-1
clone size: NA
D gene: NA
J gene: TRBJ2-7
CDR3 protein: CASSQDQGPYEQYF
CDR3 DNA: TGCGCCAGCAGCCAAGATCAGGGCCCCTACGAGCAGTACTTC

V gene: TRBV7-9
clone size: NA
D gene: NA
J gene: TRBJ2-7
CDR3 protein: CASSLWQAYEQYF
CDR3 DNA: TGTGCCAGCAGCTTATGGCAGGCCTACGAGCAGTACTTC

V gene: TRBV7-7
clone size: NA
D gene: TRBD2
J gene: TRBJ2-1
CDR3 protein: CASSRTSLTEQFF
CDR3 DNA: TGTGCTAGCAGCCGGACTAGTTTGACTGAGCAGTTCTTC

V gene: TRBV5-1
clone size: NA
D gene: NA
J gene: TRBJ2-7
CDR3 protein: CASSSASSYEQYF
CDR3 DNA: TGCGCCAGCAGCTCGGCCAGCTCCTACGAGCAGTACTTC

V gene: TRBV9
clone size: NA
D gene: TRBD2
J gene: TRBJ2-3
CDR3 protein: CASSGSGRATDTQYF
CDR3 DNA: TGTGCCAGCAGCGGGAGCGGGAGGGCCACAGATACGCAGTATTTT

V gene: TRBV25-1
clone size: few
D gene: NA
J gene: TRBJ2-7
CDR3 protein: CASSDGVSGYEQYF
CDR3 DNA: TGTGCCAGCAGTGATGGAGTATCAGGCTACGAGCAGTACTTC

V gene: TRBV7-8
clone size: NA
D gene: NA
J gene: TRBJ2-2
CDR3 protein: CASSLAPGLWSGELFF
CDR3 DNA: TGTGCCAGCAGCTTAGCACCGGGACTGTGGTCCGGGGAGCTGTTTTTT

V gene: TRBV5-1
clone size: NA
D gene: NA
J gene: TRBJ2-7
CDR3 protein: CASSLFQGTYEQYF
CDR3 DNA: TGCGCCAGCAGCTTGTTCCAGGGCACCTACGAGCAGTACTTC

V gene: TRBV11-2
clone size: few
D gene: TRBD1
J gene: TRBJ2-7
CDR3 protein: CASSLDRLAYEQYF
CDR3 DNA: TGTGCCAGCAGCTTGGACAGGTTAGCCTACGAGCAGTACTTC

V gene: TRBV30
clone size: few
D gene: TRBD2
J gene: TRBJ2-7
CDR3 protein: CAWGTPGLAGAYEQYF
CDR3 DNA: TGTGCCTGGGGGACACCCGGACTAGCGGGAGCCTACGAGCAGTACTTC